The 13 T cell receptor beta chains below were found in one sample sequenced in a study of CD4 T cells in relation to SARS-CoV-2 and coronaviruses. Antigens for these TCRs are unknown. Measured with immunoSEQ multiplex PCR; TCRdb has only the in-frame clones, and not every one. This sample carries roughly 29,000 clones, roughly four fifths of them seen once, and the ten largest clones take 20% to 25%. Before the COVID-19 pandemic, during about 2010-2019, CD4+ T cells were taken from unexposed donors. CD4+ T cells were isolated from the cells after 10 days of culture. The source material was CD4+ T cells from PBMCs, cultured in vitro. Source of these receptors: a human donor in good health.

This chain links TRBV9 with TRBJ2-7; D remains unclear. Germline loops: CDR1 SGDLS, CDR2 YYNGEE. V lost 0 bases to trimming and J lost 2 bases, with 12 bases between them. This CDR3 comprises 15 residues. The CDR3 region has the DNA TGTGCCAGCAGCGTAGCCCCCGGGCAGCCCTACGAGCAGTACTTC. Translation: CASSVAPGQPYEQYF.

The chain combines TRBV6-1 with TRBJ2-7, with D uncertain. Germline V gives CDR1 MNHNS, CDR2 SASEGT. The CDR3 consists of 14 residues. V was shortened by 3 bases and J by 2 bases, with 11 bases between the two germline ends. DNA of the CDR3: TGTGCCAGCAGTGATTTTCGCCGAACCTACGAGCAGTACTTC. This codes for CASSDFRRTYEQYF.

This rearrangement joins TRBV28 to TRBJ1-5, with D unresolved. The CDR3 runs 12 residues. The V and J ends lost 6 bases and 1 base respectively, with 4 bases between them. Germline CDR1 MDHEN, CDR2 SYDVKM. This CDR3 reads CASRQSNQPQHF. In DNA, the CDR3 is TGTGCCAGCAGGCAAAGCAATCAGCCCCAGCATTTT.

V gene TRBV7-6 combines with J gene TRBJ2-3; TRBD2 aligns across 10 bases. The CDR3 is 15 residues long. Germline CDR1 is SGHVS and CDR2 is FNYEAQ. J lost 2 bases, V lost 5 bases, and 4 bases had no gene match. CDR3 protein: CASSETSGYTDTQYF. The CDR3 nucleotides read TGTGCCAGCAGCGAGACTAGCGGGTACACAGATACGCAGTATTTT.

This clone was detected only once. The chain couples TRBV6-2 or TRBV6-3 to TRBJ2-3, with a possible D match to TRBD1 (6 bases). The V and J ends lost 3 bases and 3 bases respectively, with 16 bases between them. Germline CDR1 MNHEY, CDR2 SVGEGT. The CDR3 spans 16 residues. The CDR3 is CASSYFGGPGTDTQYF. CDR3 nucleotide sequence: TGTGCCAGCAGTTATTTTGGGGGCCCCGGGACAGATACGCAGTATTTT.

The chain links TRBV4-2 to TRBJ2-2; TRBD1 or TRBD2 may be the D gene (5 bases each). The V end lost 0 bases, the J end lost 6 bases, and 11 bases lay between the germline ends. Germline V gene lookup returns CDR1 LGHNA and CDR2 YNFKEQ. The CDR3 is 15 amino acids. The chain's CDR3 is CASSQDMGVAGELFF. DNA of the CDR3: TGTGCCAGCAGCCAAGATATGGGGGTGGCCGGGGAGCTGTTTTTT.

J is TRBJ1-1 and V is TRBV14; 7 nucleotides line up with TRBD1. Trimming at V came to 4 bases and at J to 5 bases, leaving 7 bases not matched to a gene. The CDR3 extends over 14 amino acids. CDR1 SGHDN and CDR2 FVKESK come from the germline V gene. CDR3 in amino acids: CASSPFQGVTEAFF. The CDR3 bases are TGTGCCAGCAGCCCATTTCAGGGGGTAACTGAAGCTTTCTTT.

The chain links TRBV12-3 or TRBV12-4 to TRBJ1-5; D unresolved. This CDR3 has 13 residues. Trimming cost V 8 bases and J 3 bases, with 11 bases left between them. CDR3 residues: CASSTLDNQPQHF. The CDR3 coding sequence is TGTGCCAGCTCGACACTTGACAATCAGCCCCAGCATTTT.

The chain combines TRBV3-1 (or the pseudogene TRBV3-2) with TRBJ1-2; 7 nucleotides agree with TRBD1. Germline CDR1 is LGHDT and CDR2 is YNNKEL (reference sequence). The CDR3 sequence is 18 residues long. V gave up 1 base and J gave up 1 base; unmatched junction bases: 12. The CDR3 protein is CASSQGRNNRGGNYGYTF. The DNA of the CDR3 is TGTGCCAGCAGCCAAGGGAGGAACAACAGGGGCGGTAACTATGGCTACACCTTC.

This clone was recorded a few times. This chain links TRBV3-1 (or the pseudogene TRBV3-2) with TRBJ2-7, with D unclear. Trimming removed 2 bases at V and 2 bases at J, with 7 bases between. Germline loops: CDR1 LGHDT, CDR2 YNNKEL (reference sequence). This CDR3 spans 13 amino acids. The CDR3 sequence is CASSQNRAYEQYF. The CDR3 bases are TGTGCCAGCAGCCAAAATAGGGCCTACGAGCAGTACTTC.

V usage is TRBV7-6 and J usage is TRBJ2-7; D might be TRBD1 (5 bases). V was shortened by 5 bases and J by 5 bases, with 19 bases between the two germline ends. This CDR3 region has 15 residues. CDR1 is SGHVS, CDR2 FNYEAQ, per germline. The CDR3 protein is CASSPSQQVGHEQYF. The CDR3 DNA sequence: TGTGCCAGCAGCCCCTCCCAGCAGGTGGGGCACGAGCAGTACTTC.

The rearrangement joins TRBV18 to TRBJ2-5; maybe TRBD2 (5 bases). V gave up 6 bases and J gave up 3 bases, with 8 bases separating them. This CDR3 spans 12 amino acids. The V gene's germline CDR1 is KGHSH and CDR2 LQKENI. The CDR3 DNA reads TGTGCCAGCTCGGCGGGCGAAGAGACCCAGTACTTC. This translates into CASSAGEETQYF.

The rearrangement uses TRBV10-1 and TRBJ2-7, with 7 nucleotides matching TRBD1. The CDR3 has 12 amino acids. CDR1 is WNHNN and CDR2 is SYGVQD in the germline V gene (reference sequence). Trimming removed 6 bases from V and 3 bases from J; junction bases left unmatched: 2. For the CDR3, the DNA is TGCGCCAGCAGCGGGGACAGCTACGAGCAGTACTTC. This encodes CASSGDSYEQYF.